This T cell receptor (beta chain) was captured in a study of blood T cells in healthy people across ages (dated by TCRdb to about 2015). A note on the overall study: In model experiments, template switching captured roughly one uniquely barcoded TCR beta cDNA molecule for every two T cells. The donors were divided into four age groups: young (average around 17 years), middle-aged (approximately 41), aged (approximately 62) and long-lived (82). To avoid experimental bias, donors of different ages were randomly spread across the sequencing lanes. The study analyzed two additional independent replicas of 1 million unique cDNA reads from the same blood draw for two donors, one aged 18 to 30 and one aged 80 or older. Age-related changes in TCR beta repertoire diversity were measured in the study by deep sequencing normalized with unique cDNA molecular identifiers. The full study reports these points: There was a strong correlation between observed TCR beta diversity and the percentage of naive T cells measured by flow cytometry. As age increased, observed TCR beta diversity per million T cells dropped in a roughly linear way, and a significant reduction was already evident by age around 41. Total diversity estimates from one million sequenced T cells were considered lower bounds and underestimates. Compared with the aged group, the long-lived group had more naive CD4+ T cells, fewer expanded clones and increased TCR diversity, a pattern suggesting age selection. Because profiling used bulk unsorted PBMCs, naive and antigen-experienced compartments could not be compared conclusively. Because the CMV infection status of the donors was unknown, age-related changes in expanded clonotypes may potentially have been confounded.

Systemically healthy Caucasian individuals from Russia, 39 in total and aged roughly 6 to 100 years, were included as donors. Each donor gave roughly 11 milliliters of peripheral blood, drawn into EDTA-treated Vacutainer tubes. PBMCs were isolated by Ficoll-Paque density-gradient centrifugation, with at least 6 million obtained per sample. Total RNA was extracted from PBMCs with Trizol reagent, with at least 6 micrograms obtained per sample. Naive CD45RAhigh/CD27high T cell percentages were measured by flow cytometry on a PBMC aliquot from every donor. As for this clonotype: Its binding antigen is unknown. Base qualities were left out, and no much larger clone turns up one base away.

Libraries came from 5' RACE. TCRdb names Illumina HiSeq 2500 as the instrument used. A second PCR of about 6 to 11 cycles was run with a J-beta primer mix and a sample-barcoded 5' primer. Each TCR beta cDNA molecule received a unique molecular identifier from a template-switch 5' adaptor carrying 12 random nucleotides. Each sample yielded at least 3 million CDR3-containing paired-end reads. First-strand cDNA was synthesized from all RNA with the Mint cDNA synthesis kit, primed by a TRBC-specific oligonucleotide. Following uracil-DNA glycosylase treatment, a first 18-cycle PCR with universal primers M1SS and BC2_uni_R was performed on all cDNA. Processing in the source paper ran as follows. Normalization of each sample was performed by random selection of 1 million high-quality reads, each carrying a distinct molecular identifier. Reads sharing molecular identifiers were discarded rather than binned into consensus sequences. MiTCR, run with a Q25 quality threshold and the strictest error-elimination algorithm, handled CDR3 identification, clonotype clustering and error correction. A nonparametric unseen species model with Euler transformation was used to estimate lower-bound total TCR beta diversity. TCRdb itself trimmed the public reads at Q25 with fastp, ran MiXCR and retained productive beta chains. Each CDR3 protein gets just one entry, which takes the most common genes and DNA from the rows behind it. V and J calls and clone size were set by TCRdb, not the authors. Across this sample there are roughly 720,000 distinct CDR3 sequences, with about 55% seen only once. Jointly, the top ten make up roughly 40% of the sample.

The sequence derives from a man older than 75 in good health. Sequencing was carried out using blood.

The DNA reads as follows: TGTGCCAGCAGCTCCCGGACAGGGCTTGAAGCTTTCTTT. This encodes CASSSRTGLEAFF. The rearranged segments are TRBV5-6 and TRBJ1-1, with 8 bases matching TRBD1. V is pruned by 3 bases and J by 7 bases, leaving 5 bases of the junction without a gene match. The CDR3 holds 13 amino acids from the cysteine to the phenylalanine. Only the CDR3 portion is preserved as DNA: 39 bases, with reading frame beginning at the first base. The CDR1 and CDR2 encoded by the germline V gene are SGHDT and YYEEEE.